Below are 28 T cell receptor beta chains sequenced from a single sample in a study of cytomegalovirus exposure and HLA in healthy donors. Clones were read by immunoSEQ multiplex PCR, and TCRdb kept only the in-frame ones, dropping some. The sample contains about 280,000 clones, approximately 87% of which appear only once. The sequenced material came from PBMCs. These receptors were collected from a woman in her late teens or twenties in good health and CMV-seronegative.

The chain couples TRBV10-1 to TRBJ2-3; no clear D gene. V lost 0 bases and J lost 2, with 9 bases in between. The germline CDR1 and CDR2 sequences are WNHNN and SYGVQD (reference sequence). This CDR3 has 15 residues. In nucleotides, the CDR3 is TGCGCCAGCAGTGAGTCTGCGCTCCCCACAGATACGCAGTATTTT. This translates into CASSESALPTDTQYF.

V and J are TRBV7-2 and TRBJ1-2; maybe TRBD1 (6 bases). With 5 bases removed from V and 4 bases from J, the gap between germline ends came to 20 bases. The germline CDR1 and CDR2 sequences are SGHTA and FQGNSA. The CDR3 extends over 16 amino acids. In DNA, the CDR3 is TGTGCCAGCAGCCCAACTTCCCTGTTGGGGGCCTATGGCTACACCTTC. Translating it yields CASSPTSLLGAYGYTF.

J is TRBJ1-1 and V is TRBV13, with D uncertain. The CDR3 length is 13 residues. V dropped 2 bases and J dropped 5 bases, with 9 bases sitting between them. The germline gives CDR1 PRHDT, CDR2 FYEKMQ (reference sequence). The CDR3 DNA reads TGTGCCAGCAGCTTATACGGGAGTACTGAAGCTTTCTTT. Amino acid sequence: CASSLYGSTEAFF.

This chain joins TRBV5-4 and TRBJ2-1; 12 bases are shared with TRBD2. Trimming cost V 2 bases and J 4 bases; bases outside gene matches: 7. The CDR3 is 17 residues long. Germline CDR1 is SGHNT and CDR2 is YYREEE (reference sequence). In DNA form, the CDR3 reads TGTGCCAGCAGCTTACGACTAGCGGGAGCCACTTACAATGAGCAGTTCTTC. Its translation is CASSLRLAGATYNEQFF.

This sequence joins TRBV19 and TRBJ1-4; D is perhaps TRBD1 (5 bases). This CDR3 is 14 amino acids long. The V and J ends lost 7 bases and 8 bases respectively, with 17 bases between them. Germline CDR1 is LNHDA and CDR2 is SQIVND (reference sequence). The DNA of the CDR3 is TGTGCCAGTAAACTACACTCGCCAGGGGAAAAACTGTTTTTT. Translated: CASKLHSPGEKLFF.

Only a few counts were recorded for this clone. The V gene is TRBV28, the J gene TRBJ1-2; D remains ambiguous. The CDR3 totals 13 residues. Trimming removed 3 bases from V and 4 bases from J, with 9 bases in between. Germline assignment: CDR1 MDHEN and CDR2 SYDVKM. The CDR3, as DNA: TGTGCCAGCAGTTTGGAGACGGGCTATGGCTACACCTTC. Translating gives CASSLETGYGYTF.

The chain is built from TRBV15 and TRBJ2-7; 10 bases align to TRBD1. Germline CDR1 is LNHNV and CDR2 is YYDKDF (reference sequence). V gave up 1 base and J gave up 2 bases; unmatched junction bases: 2. The CDR3 totals 15 residues. The CDR3 sequence is CATSRGTGGTYEQYF. CDR3 in DNA: TGTGCCACCAGCAGAGGGACAGGGGGGACCTACGAGCAGTACTTC.

The J gene is TRBJ1-1, the V gene TRBV27; D gene ambiguous. Trimming took off 1 base at V and 1 base at J, with 4 bases between the two ends. Germline-derived CDR1 and CDR2 are MNHEY and SMNVEV (reference sequence). There are 13 residues in the CDR3. The CDR3 spells CASSLYRNTEAFF. CDR3 nucleotides: TGTGCCAGCAGTTTATATAGGAACACTGAAGCTTTCTTT.

The chain is built from TRBV9 and TRBJ2-1; TRBD2 aligns across 8 bases. The CDR3 consists of 17 residues. Germline V CDR1 and CDR2: SGDLS, YYNGEE. The trim removed 2 bases at V and 4 bases at J, leaving 11 bases unmatched. Here the CDR3 reads CASSVLGAGEQYNEQFF. CDR3 in DNA: TGTGCCAGCAGCGTTTTGGGAGCGGGAGAACAATACAATGAGCAGTTCTTC. The variable domain in full, with the rest retrieved from reference TRBV9 and TRBJ2-1, is DSGVTQTPKHLITATGQRVTLRCSPRSGDLSVYWYQQSLDQGLQFLIQYYNGEERAKGNILERFSAQQFPDLHSELNLSSLELGDSALYFCASSVLGAGEQYNEQFFGPGTRLTVL.

This clone was found once. The V gene is TRBV7-3, the J gene TRBJ2-2; 8 nucleotides line up with TRBD2. V lost 5 bases and J lost 2; bases outside the gene matches: 10. Looked up from germline, CDR1 is SGHTA and CDR2 is FQGTGA. The CDR3 has 17 residues. This CDR3 is CASSPLGAGVNTGELFF. The CDR3 bases are TGTGCCAGCAGCCCCCTTGGAGCGGGAGTAAACACCGGGGAGCTGTTTTTT.

The chain couples TRBV30 to TRBJ2-4; possibly TRBD2 for D (6 bases). Trimming removed 5 bases at V and 0 bases at J, with 11 bases between. The CDR3 covers 14 residues. Germline values: CDR1 GTSNPN, CDR2 SVGIG (reference sequence). The CDR3 DNA is TGTGCCTGGGGTAAGGGACTAGCCAAAAACATTCAGTACTTC. Translation: CAWGKGLAKNIQYF.

The chain employs TRBV7-3 and TRBJ2-3, with 11 bases that match TRBD2. Per germline, CDR1 SGHTA and CDR2 FQGTGA. The V and J ends lost 4 bases and 9 bases, in that order; junction bases with no gene match: 21. The CDR3 length is 19 residues. The CDR3 DNA sequence: TGTGCCAGCAGCTCGCTACCTACTAGCGGGAGACCCACGGGGGGGACGCAGTATTTT. Amino acid sequence: CASSSLPTSGRPTGGTQYF.

V is TRBV5-6 and J is TRBJ1-6; the match to TRBD1 covers 9 bases. J was trimmed by 8 bases and V by 3 bases; bases with no gene match: 6. This CDR3 has 15 amino acids. Germline assignment: CDR1 SGHDT and CDR2 YYEEEE. The CDR3 here is CASSSGTGSHSPLHF. CDR3 DNA sequence: TGTGCCAGCAGCTCAGGGACAGGGAGCCATTCACCCCTCCACTTT.

The rearrangement uses TRBV5-4 and TRBJ1-2; tentative D call: TRBD1 (5 bases). CDR1 and CDR2 (germline): SGHNT, YYREEE (reference sequence). The CDR3 consists of 16 residues. Trimming took off 0 bases at V and 6 bases at J, with 18 bases between the two ends. CDR3 DNA sequence: TGTGCCAGCAGCTTGGCCCCAAAACCAGGGCTTGATGGCTACACCTTC. Its protein product is CASSLAPKPGLDGYTF.

The V and J genes are TRBV2 and TRBJ1-6, with 10 bases aligning to TRBD1. Germline CDR1 SNHLY, CDR2 FYNNEI. This CDR3 contains 14 residues. V lost 5 bases and J lost 8; bases outside the gene matches: 3. In nucleotides, the CDR3 is TGTGCCAGCAGTAGAGGGACAGGGGATTCACCCCTCCACTTT. Translating gives CASSRGTGDSPLHF.

The V gene is TRBV27, the J gene TRBJ2-1; 8 nucleotides align to TRBD2. The J segment lost 0 bases and the V segment lost 2 bases, leaving 6 bases of the junction unmatched. CDR3 length equals 17 residues. The V gene's germline CDR1 is MNHEY and CDR2 SMNVEV (reference sequence). CDR3 sequence: CASSLERSGSSYNEQFF. The CDR3, as DNA: TGTGCCAGCAGTTTAGAGCGGAGCGGGAGCTCCTACAATGAGCAGTTCTTC.

The gene calls are TRBV5-1 and TRBJ1-6, with D maybe TRBD1 (6 bases). Trimming took 3 bases from V and 10 from J, leaving 17 bases between them. Germline CDR1 and CDR2: SGHRS and YFSETQ. CDR3 length: 15 amino acids. CDR3 coding DNA: TGCGCCAGCAGCTCTGGATCCACAGGGCCCTCACCCCTCCACTTT. Translation gives CASSSGSTGPSPLHF.

The chain couples TRBV13 to TRBJ2-1, with D tentatively TRBD1 (6 bases). Trimming stripped 2 bases from V and 5 bases from J, with 19 bases between. Germline CDR1 and CDR2: PRHDT and FYEKMQ (reference sequence). The CDR3 has 17 residues. CDR3 region: CASSLQTGTLGDNEQFF. As DNA, the CDR3 is TGTGCCAGCAGCTTACAAACCGGGACATTAGGAGACAATGAGCAGTTCTTC.

The V and J genes are TRBV2 and TRBJ2-7; a weak D match, TRBD1 (6 bases). V was trimmed by 0 bases and J by 0 bases, leaving 9 bases between them. Germline V gene sequence: CDR1 SNHLY, CDR2 FYNNEI. CDR3 length: 15 residues. The CDR3 region has the DNA TGTGCCAGCAGTGAAGCGAGGGGACACTCCTACGAGCAGTACTTC. It is translated as CASSEARGHSYEQYF.

The chain combines TRBV5-6 with TRBJ2-1; no definite D call. V lost 4 bases, J lost 7 bases, and 12 bases lay in between. CDR1 and CDR2 from the germline V gene are SGHDT and YYEEEE. The CDR3 runs to 13 residues. CDR3 protein: CASSRPIVNEQFF. The DNA for the CDR3 is TGTGCCAGCAGCCGCCCCATAGTGAATGAGCAGTTCTTC.

The gene calls are TRBV28 and TRBJ1-5, with 7 bases fitting TRBD1. Germline trimming cut 3 bases from V and 8 bases from J; bases unmatched to any gene: 22. Germline-derived CDR1 and CDR2 are MDHEN and SYDVKM. The CDR3 consists of 19 residues. The CDR3 coding sequence is TGTGCCAGCAGTTTCTCCCCCTCCCCGGCCGACAGGGCCCCCGAGCCCCAGCATTTT. Protein product: CASSFSPSPADRAPEPQHF.

V is TRBV19 and J is TRBJ2-5; 7 nucleotides align to TRBD1. This CDR3 region has 16 residues. The trim removed 5 bases at V and 4 bases at J, leaving 13 bases unmatched. Germline V gene lookup returns CDR1 LNHDA and CDR2 SQIVND (reference sequence). DNA for the CDR3: TGTGCCAGTAGTTTGACGATTGGGACAGCCCGAGAGACCCAGTACTTC. Protein product: CASSLTIGTARETQYF.

The chain has TRBV29-1 and TRBJ1-1; 8 bases are a match to TRBD1. Germline trimming cut 6 bases from V and 0 bases from J; bases unmatched to any gene: 3. Germline assignment: CDR1 SQVTM and CDR2 ANQGSEA. The CDR3 has 13 amino acids. The CDR3 is CSVGQGVNTEAFF. The CDR3 DNA reads as TGCAGCGTCGGACAGGGAGTGAACACTGAAGCTTTCTTT.

The chain recombines TRBV6-6 with TRBJ1-5; TRBD1 might be the D (5 bases). The CDR3 has 16 residues. Germline lookup yields CDR1 MNHNY and CDR2 SVGAGI (reference sequence). Trimming took 1 base from V and 4 from J, leaving 14 bases between them. The CDR3 DNA is TGTGCCAGCAGTTACTTGGGGGGAGGCGTTAATCAGCCCCAGCATTTT. This sequence encodes CASSYLGGGVNQPQHF.

V and J are TRBV5-1 and TRBJ1-4; TRBD1 matches at 7 bases. The length of the CDR3 is 14 residues. J was trimmed by 3 bases and V by 5 bases; bases with no gene match: 4. Germline V gene sequence: CDR1 SGHRS, CDR2 YFSETQ. In DNA, the CDR3 is TGCGCCAGCAGTCCGGGACAGCCTAATGAAAAACTGTTTTTT. As protein: CASSPGQPNEKLFF.

The chain has TRBV29-1 and TRBJ2-2; 11 nucleotides line up with TRBD2. V gave up 7 bases and J gave up 2 bases; unmatched junction bases: 6. This CDR3 spans 15 amino acids. CDR1 and CDR2 from the germline V gene are SQVTM and ANQGSEA. The CDR3 spells CSARGTSGNTGELFF. The CDR3 nucleotides are TGCAGCGCTCGCGGGACTAGCGGAAACACCGGGGAGCTGTTTTTT.

The chain employs TRBV28 and TRBJ1-5; D call uncertain. The V gene's germline CDR1 is MDHEN and CDR2 SYDVKM. V was clipped by 5 bases and J by 2 bases, with 13 bases between them. This CDR3 is built from 15 residues. Here the CDR3 reads CASSPMGRGNQPQHF. CDR3 bases: TGTGCCAGCAGTCCGATGGGTCGGGGCAATCAGCCCCAGCATTTT.

On this clone: Other nucleotide sequences in the sample specify the same CDR3. The rearrangement uses TRBV27 and TRBJ2-7, with a weak D call TRBD1 (5 bases). CDR1 is MNHEY, CDR2 SMNVEV, per germline (reference sequence). The CDR3 has 13 residues. The ends were cut back, 3 bases at V and 2 bases at J, with 8 bases in the middle. The CDR3 is CASSFQGTYEQYF. The CDR3 bases are TGTGCCAGCAGTTTTCAGGGAACCTACGAGCAGTACTTC.